Only one count was recorded for the clone carrying this T cell receptor (beta chain). Trimming removed 0 bases from V and 0 bases from J, with 6 bases in between. Germline V CDR1 and CDR2: MNHNS, SASEGT. The CDR3 extends over 15 amino acids. Profiling relied on immunoSEQ multiplex PCR, and the TCRdb table lists in-frame clones only, not all of them. The top ten hold about 5.1% of the sample, which has about 4,400 clones, about 85% seen once. The sample belongs to a study of tumor T cells in aggressive B-cell lymphoma. The TCR comes from an adult with diffuse large B cell lymphoma. Sequences were obtained from tumor tissue. The rearrangement joins TRBV6-1 to TRBJ1-3; D is undetermined. CDR3 sequence reads: CASSEAYGSGNTIYF. For the CDR3, the DNA is TGTGCCAGCAGTGAAGCTTACGGCTCTGGAAACACCATATATTTT.